One TCR beta chain is described in this entry. The data belong to a study of T cell responses to AZD1222 COVID-19 vaccine. V lost 10 bases, J lost 4 bases, and 26 bases lay in between. The CDR3 loop spans 17 amino acids. Germline CDR1 MDHEN, CDR2 SYDVKM. TCRdb's copy holds only in-frame clones and misses some; the assay was immunoSEQ multiplex PCR. Here the sample spans under 200,000 clones, 85% to 90% being singletons. The chain combines TRBV28 with TRBJ1-5, with D possibly TRBD1 on 5 matching bases. This receptor was taken from an adult in good health. The sequencing used peripheral blood, collected on day 0 of AZD1222 vaccination. The CDR3 loop is CAIKSLGWAGMNQPQHF. In nucleotides, the CDR3 is TGTGCCATCAAAAGTTTGGGTTGGGCAGGGATGAATCAGCCCCAGCATTTT. Together with reference TRBV28 and TRBJ1-5, the CDR3 gives the full variable domain: DVKVTQSSRYLVKRTGEKVFLECVQDMDHENMFWYRQDPGLGLRLIYFSYDVKMKEKGDIPEGYSVSREKKERFSLILESASTNQTSMYLCAIKSLGWAGMNQPQHFGDGTRLSIL.